The T cell receptor beta chain under discussion was sequenced for a study of T cell responses to AZD1222 COVID-19 vaccine. Overall study findings and caveats: Donors in the cohort were predominantly white British and more often female, and clonal diversity was possibly underestimated. Recipients of two AZD1222 doses showed rising Spike-specific TCR breadth and depth. Spike-spanning, vaccine-associated CD4 TCRs were dominant at 160-218 and 743-854.

Libraries were prepared by immunoSEQ multiplex PCR; TCRdb keeps only in-frame clonotypes and omits some of them. The table records under 100,000 clones, 92% of them present only once. Of note for this clone: No antigen is known for it.

This CDR3 is 15 amino acids long. Unmatched junction bases numbered 8, after V lost 5 bases and J lost 4 bases. Per the germline V gene, CDR1 is MNHEY and CDR2 is SVGEGT. This material consisted of peripheral blood, taken on day 0 of MenACWY control vaccination. J is TRBJ2-1 and V is TRBV6-2 or TRBV6-3; 7 bases match TRBD2. This receptor was taken from an adult in good health. The CDR3 DNA reads as TGTGCCAGCAGTATGGACTTGCGGGAGTACAATGAGCAGTTCTTC. Translation: CASSMDLREYNEQFF.